The entry below gives a single T cell receptor beta chain sequence along with its context. Which antigen it targets is not known. No per-base quality is available; no much larger clone lies one base away. Reading the germline V gene gives CDR1 KGHSH and CDR2 LQKENI. From the cysteine up to the phenylalanine, the CDR3 has a length of 15 residues. Of all the DNA, just the CDR3 is kept, 45 bases in frame from base 1. From V the trimming removes 2 bases and from J it removes 6 bases, while the gene matches leave 6 bases of the junction unaccounted for. Libraries were constructed by the immunoSEQ multiplex PCR assay. TCRdb limited this immuneACCESS table to in-frame rearrangements with V and J called. A share of clones is missing; checked studies link under half to unresolved V genes, and the rest is unexplained. This sample is represented by hundreds of thousands of clones; approximately 95% of them were singletons. Clones ranked in the top ten supply approximately 0.018% of the sample.

This sample was taken from a study of shared T cell receptors in the human thymus (dated by TCRdb to about 2021). Regarding the research as a whole: The study examined how self-reactive, shared T-cell receptor alpha chains are generated in the human thymus.

The specimen sequenced was thymocytes. This chain is built from TRBV18 and TRBJ1-3; TRBD1 matches 8 bases in the middle. The TCR comes from a human donor. CDR3 region: CASSPETGDANTIYF. The nucleotides read TGTGCCAGCTCACCAGAGACAGGGGACGCAAACACCATATATTTT.